One T cell receptor beta chain is described in this entry. The antigen remains undetermined. Repertoires were generated with immunoSEQ multiplex PCR, while TCRdb's copy carries only in-frame clones and drops some. The data show 40,000 to 60,000 clones, about 74% seen once. V lost 1 base, J lost 6 bases, and 3 bases stayed unmatched. The length of the CDR3 is 13 residues. From germline, CDR1 is SNHLY and CDR2 FYNNEI. This entry comes from a study of vaccination effects on CD4 cells after COVID-19. Study in general: Under the ViraFEST assay, PBMC were stimulated with viral peptide pools so that antigen-specific CD4+ T cells expanded. Sequencing was performed afterwards.

Culturing for ten to eleven days preceded CD4+ T cell isolation. Findings of the study overall: Among infection- and vaccine-induced clones, marked clonal contraction occurred late after vaccination.

Here the sequenced sample was CD4+ T cells from PBMCs cultured without peptide, taken before COVID-19 vaccination. This chain links TRBV2 with TRBJ2-7; TRBD1 matches at 7 bases. This sequence originates from a human donor who had a prior SARS-CoV-2 infection. The CDR3 is CASSEETGSEQYF. The CDR3 bases are TGTGCCAGCAGTGAAGAGACAGGGAGCGAGCAGTACTTC.